The 13 T cell receptor beta chains in this list originate from one sample, sequenced in a study of T-cell memory formation after mild COVID-19. TCRdb re-analysed the 5' RACE reads in MiXCR, keeping a single row per CDR3 protein. The table records 250,000 to 350,000 distinct CDR3 sequences, more than 15% of them present only once. Sequencing was done on a sample of PBMCs or a T cell subset sorted from them (not recorded which). These TCRs come from a man between 18 and 29 years old who had mild COVID-19 (a few samples of this study predate the infection). Cell type and time point are not known.

This clonotype has at least ten counts. J is TRBJ2-7 and V is TRBV27; no clear D gene. Trimming left V 5 bases short and J 3 bases short, with 5 bases between. CDR3 length equals 11 residues. Per germline, CDR1 MNHEY and CDR2 SMNVEV (reference sequence). CDR3 loop: CASSHNYEQYF. The CDR3 coding sequence is TGTGCCAGCAGTCACAACTACGAGCAGTACTTC.

The V and J genes are TRBV25-1 and TRBJ2-5, with 10 bases that match TRBD2. The V and J ends lost 5 bases and 6 bases, in that order; junction bases with no gene match: 6. This CDR3 comprises 14 residues. The germline gives CDR1 MGHDK, CDR2 SYGVNS. In nucleotides, the CDR3 is TGTGCCAGCAGTCCCCCGGGACTAGCGAAGACCCAGTACTTC. It codes for CASSPPGLAKTQYF.

There are a few counts of this clonotype. The chain links TRBV5-1 to TRBJ2-5; 9 nucleotides align to TRBD1. Germline V gene sequence: CDR1 SGHRS, CDR2 YFSETQ. The V gene end was trimmed by 4 bases and the J gene end by 5 bases; junction bases not matched to a gene: 12. The CDR3 is 16 amino acids. The CDR3 here is CASSVTGGAISETQYF. In DNA form, the CDR3 reads TGCGCCAGCAGCGTCACAGGGGGCGCGATTTCGGAGACCCAGTACTTC.

This clonotype has only a few counts. The gene calls are TRBV11-2 and TRBJ2-5; 8 bases map to TRBD1. Germline values: CDR1 SGHAT, CDR2 FQNNGV. The length of the CDR3 is 16 residues. Unmatched junction bases numbered 13, after V lost 5 bases and J lost 5 bases. The CDR3 region has the DNA TGTGCCAGCAGCCCAGGGCAGGGGGCAACGGGCGAGACCCAGTACTTC. It encodes CASSPGQGATGETQYF. The whole variable domain, remainder taken from reference TRBV11-2 and TRBJ2-5, is EAGVAQSPRYKIIEKRQSVAFWCNPISGHATLYWYQQILGQGPKLLIQFQNNGVVDDSQLPKDRFSAERLKGVDSTLKIQPAKLEDSAVYLCASSPGQGATGETQYFGPGTRLLVL.

This clonotype occurred a few times. The chain combines TRBV3-1 with TRBJ2-2, with unresolved D. This CDR3 contains 14 residues. Trimming took off 3 bases at V and 10 bases at J, with 15 bases between the two ends. Germline assignment: CDR1 LGHDT and CDR2 YNNKEL (reference sequence). The CDR3 sequence is CASSHHAQAEELFF. CDR3 bases: TGTGCCAGCAGCCACCACGCGCAGGCGGAGGAGCTGTTTTTT.

The chain couples TRBV12-3 or TRBV12-4 to TRBJ1-6; D not certain. The ends were cut back, 7 bases at V and 5 bases at J, with 12 bases in the middle. The CDR3 spans 14 residues. The CDR3 is CASTKFGDNSPLHF. The DNA for the CDR3 is TGTGCCAGCACCAAGTTCGGGGATAATTCACCCCTCCACTTT.

This clonotype was counted between two and nine times. This chain joins TRBV7-9 and TRBJ2-7; tentative D call: TRBD1 (6 bases). Per germline, CDR1 SEHNR and CDR2 FQNEAQ (reference sequence). The CDR3 is 13 amino acids. V lost 5 bases, J lost 6 bases, and 14 bases lay in between. The CDR3 sequence is CASSLTAGAEQYV. Here the CDR3 DNA reads TGTGCCAGCAGCCTCACCGCAGGGGCCGAGCAGTACGTC.

The chain employs TRBV12-3 or TRBV12-4 and TRBJ2-2; either TRBD1 or TRBD2 may fit D (5 bases each). Trimming removed 9 bases from V and 5 bases from J, with 16 bases in between. CDR3 size: 14 residues. This CDR3 is CASKGTGRTGELFF. DNA for the CDR3: TGTGCCAGTAAAGGGACGGGGCGGACCGGGGAGCTGTTTTTT.

The count of this clonotype is one. A much larger clone is a single base away; this may be a read error. The chain uses TRBV6-1 and TRBJ1-1; D remains ambiguous. V shed 7 bases and J shed 4 bases, with 13 bases lying between them. Germline CDR1 and CDR2: MNHNS and SASEGT. This CDR3 has 13 residues. CDR3 loop: CASIFRSGTEAFF. CDR3 in DNA: TGTGCCAGCATCTTTCGTTCGGGCACTGAAGCTTTCTTT.

The chain's CDR3 is CASNPGESFYEQYF. CDR3 bases: TGTGCCAGCAACCCCGGGGAAAGTTTTTACGAGCAGTACTTC. This chain joins TRBV6-1 and TRBJ2-7; a possible D gene is TRBD2 (5 bases). The length of the CDR3 is 14 residues. From germline, CDR1 is MNHNS and CDR2 SASEGT. The V gene lost 7 bases and the J gene lost 4 bases, with 17 bases spanning the gap.

This clonotype was seen a few times. V and J are TRBV7-3 and TRBJ1-1, with 9 nucleotides matching TRBD1. V lost 5 bases, J lost 5 bases, and 6 bases stayed unmatched. CDR3 length equals 14 residues. Per the germline V gene, CDR1 is SGHTA and CDR2 is FQGTGA. In DNA, the CDR3 is TGTGCCAGCAGCGCGGACAGGGGTACAACTGAAGCTTTCTTT. Protein product: CASSADRGTTEAFF.

DNA of the CDR3: TGTGCCAGCTCACGAGAGGGGGGAAACACCATATATTTT. Encoded protein: CASSREGGNTIYF. The V call is TRBV18, the J call TRBJ1-3; D may be TRBD1 (5 bases). V was shortened by 4 bases and J by 4 bases, with 8 bases between the two germline ends. Germline-derived CDR1 and CDR2 are KGHSH and LQKENI. The CDR3 is 13 amino acids. The full variable domain, rest sourced from reference TRBV18 and TRBJ1-3, is NAGVMQNPRHLVRRRGQEARLRCSPMKGHSHVYWYRQLPEEGLKFMVYLQKENIIDESGMPKERFSAEFPKEGPSILRIQQVVRGDSAAYFCASSREGGNTIYFGEGSWLTVV.

This clonotype was counted ten times or more. J is TRBJ2-3 and V is TRBV4-1; maybe TRBD1 (5 bases). Germline V gives CDR1 MGHRA, CDR2 YSYEKL. There are 16 residues in the CDR3. V was cut by 2 bases and J by 2 bases, with 14 bases left in between. This CDR3 reads CASSQQGPPNTDTQYF. Here the CDR3 DNA reads TGCGCCAGCAGCCAACAGGGCCCTCCAAACACAGATACGCAGTATTTT.